These 6 T cell receptor beta chains share one sample of origin, sequenced in a study of blood T cell repertoires in COVID-19. TCRdb keeps only in-frame clones here, not all; method: immunoSEQ multiplex PCR. The data contain about 100,000 clones, just under 80% of them seen just once; the ten biggest clones take up less than 35%. Material: peripheral blood. The receptors come from a man aged 65 to 85 with active or convalescent COVID-19.

This clone was recorded once. The V and J genes are TRBV7-2 and TRBJ1-5; D unclear. The V gene lost 3 bases and the J gene lost 3 bases, with 3 bases spanning the gap. Germline V gives CDR1 SGHTA, CDR2 FQGNSA. This CDR3 comprises 12 residues. The CDR3 DNA reads as TGTGCCAGCAGCTTTTACAATCAGCCCCAGCATTTT. It encodes CASSFYNQPQHF.

The rearrangement joins TRBV7-9 to TRBJ2-7; 10 bases are a match to TRBD1. The ends lost 5 bases at V and 5 bases at J; junction bases unmatched: 9. The CDR3 loop spans 15 amino acids. CDR1 SEHNR and CDR2 FQNEAQ come from the germline V gene (reference sequence). CDR3 loop: CASSPWDRGGDEQYF. The CDR3 coding sequence is TGTGCCAGCAGCCCCTGGGACAGGGGAGGCGACGAGCAGTACTTC.

This clone was recorded a few times. The chain links TRBV11-2 to TRBJ1-1; no clear D. The germline gives CDR1 SGHAT, CDR2 FQNNGV. The V end lost 0 bases, the J end lost 8 bases, and 10 bases lay between the germline ends. This CDR3 is built from 13 residues. The CDR3 reads CASSLEGPAEAFF. DNA for the CDR3: TGTGCCAGCAGCTTAGAGGGCCCTGCGGAAGCTTTCTTT.

The count of this clone is one. The V call is TRBV6-5, the J call TRBJ2-1; D gene unclear. Trimming shortened V by 2 bases and J by 9 bases, and 8 bases separated the two germline ends. The CDR3 loop spans 12 amino acids. Germline CDR1 reads MNHEY; CDR2 reads SVGAGI. The CDR3 is CASSYRGSEQFF. The DNA for the CDR3 is TGTGCCAGCAGTTACCGAGGTAGTGAGCAGTTCTTC.

V usage is TRBV4-1 and J usage is TRBJ1-5; D unresolved. The germline V gene has CDR1 MGHRA and CDR2 YSYEKL. The CDR3 runs to 14 residues. The V end lost 0 bases, the J end lost 9 bases, and 12 bases lay between the germline ends. CDR3 amino acids: CASSQESHSTPQHF. The CDR3 DNA follows: TGCGCCAGCAGCCAAGAGAGTCACAGCACGCCCCAGCATTTT.

This chain links TRBV3-1 (or the pseudogene TRBV3-2) with TRBJ2-7, with 9 bases identical to TRBD1. CDR1 is LGHDT, CDR2 YNNKEL, per germline (reference sequence). The trim removed 4 bases at V and 6 bases at J, leaving 7 bases unmatched. The length of the CDR3 is 14 residues. CDR3 sequence reads: CASSPGTGFGEQYF. In DNA, the CDR3 is TGTGCCAGCAGCCCGGGGACAGGGTTCGGCGAGCAGTACTTC.